Listed below are T cell receptor beta chains from one sample, sequenced in a study of T cell repertoires in cytomegalovirus infection. TCRdb re-analysed the reads in MiXCR, keeping a single row per CDR3 protein. This table holds 800,000 to 950,000 distinct CDR3 sequences, 30% to 35% found once. For these TCRs, the target antigens are not known. Material: cultured CD8+ T cells from PBMCs, obtained from culture after CMV antigen stimulation. The receptors were sampled from a human donor in good health (CMV status not recorded). Some clones in this sample may be carry-over from other donors' samples. Both conserved end residues are trimmed from each CDR3. Each record gives: D gene, V gene, CDR3 protein. D genes are given only for firm matches.

D gene: NA; V gene: TRBV2; CDR3 protein: ASSDWDDPTYEQY
D gene: NA; V gene: TRBV27; CDR3 protein: ASGYRMYGQPQH
D gene: TRBD1; V gene: TRBV10-2; CDR3 protein: ASNRGAGGDYGYT
D gene: TRBD1; V gene: TRBV12-3/TRBV12-4; CDR3 protein: ASSLRDRFYGYT
D gene: TRBD1; V gene: TRBV7-6; CDR3 protein: ASSLGQGATQPQH
D gene: TRBD1; V gene: TRBV19; CDR3 protein: ASSRGQGASGNTIY
D gene: NA; V gene: TRBV7-2; CDR3 protein: ASSTRTGSTDTQY
D gene: NA; V gene: TRBV6-1; CDR3 protein: ASARAKEAF
D gene: NA; V gene: TRBV7-6; CDR3 protein: ASSFRENNEQF
D gene: TRBD1; V gene: TRBV29-1; CDR3 protein: SVEDSTGGPYGYT
D gene: NA; V gene: TRBV6-8; CDR3 protein: ASSYLGGGTEAF
D gene: NA; V gene: TRBV7-6; CDR3 protein: ASSLAGVGYGYT
D gene: TRBD2; V gene: TRBV7-6; CDR3 protein: ASSSLQRGVSTDTQY
D gene: TRBD2; V gene: TRBV6-6; CDR3 protein: ASSYVAGDRYNEQF
D gene: NA; V gene: TRBV7-9; CDR3 protein: ASSPRGFPNEQF
D gene: NA; V gene: TRBV7-6; CDR3 protein: ASSWGAGTDTQY
D gene: TRBD1; V gene: TRBV7-9; CDR3 protein: ASSLTHRGWDYGYT